A selection of T cell receptor beta chains follows, all from one sample in a study of blood T cell repertoires in COVID-19. Only in-frame clones appear in the TCRdb table, and some are missing; sequencing was by immunoSEQ multiplex PCR. The table lists roughly 100,000 clones, around 87% of them singletons. Sequencing input: peripheral blood. Receptor source: a human donor in a cohort sampled during active COVID-19. CDR3s include the opening cysteine and the closing phenylalanine or tryptophan. D genes are given only for firm matches. Rows give clone size only sometimes, using once, few, many, or a class for an expanded clone.

. | TRBJ2-1 | TRBV6-5 | . | CASSYSGDYNEQFF | TGTGCCAGCAGTTACTCCGGGGATTACAATGAGCAGTTCTTC
. | TRBJ1-5 | TRBV7-9 | few | CASSFDSSPQHF | TGTGCCAGCAGCTTCGACTCGTCGCCCCAGCATTTT
. | TRBJ2-5 | TRBV7-3 | once | CASSLSRSETQYF | TGTGCCAGCAGCTTATCCAGGTCGGAGACCCAGTACTTC
TRBD1 | TRBJ1-2 | TRBV29-1 | . | CSVVGQGYGYTF | TGCAGCGTTGTGGGACAGGGGTATGGCTACACCTTC
. | TRBJ1-1 | TRBV7-2 | . | CASRPNRASGTEAFF | TGTGCCAGCAGACCTAACAGGGCCTCGGGCACTGAAGCTTTCTTT
. | TRBJ1-1 | TRBV6-4 | . | CASRVGANTEAFF | TGTGCCAGCAGGGTGGGGGCGAACACTGAAGCTTTCTTT
. | TRBJ1-1 | TRBV30 | . | CAWSRRTEAFF | TGTGCCTGGAGTAGGAGAACTGAAGCTTTCTTT
. | TRBJ1-6 | TRBV11-2 | . | CASSNRQAPLHF | TGTGCCAGCAGCAACCGACAGGCCCCCCTCCACTTT
. | TRBJ1-3 | TRBV3-1/TRBV3-2 | . | CASSQAQGSGNTIYF | TGTGCCAGCAGCCAAGCTCAGGGATCTGGAAACACCATATATTTT
. | TRBJ2-1 | TRBV29-1 | . | CSVFPGTYNEQFF | TGCAGCGTTTTTCCGGGTACCTACAATGAGCAGTTCTTC
TRBD1 | TRBJ2-7 | TRBV3-1/TRBV3-2 | many | CASSPDRASYEQYF | TGTGCCAGCAGCCCGGACAGGGCTTCTTACGAGCAGTACTTC
. | TRBJ1-1 | TRBV29-1 | . | CSVEGGTEAFF | TGCAGCGTTGAGGGAGGGACTGAAGCTTTCTTT
TRBD2 | TRBJ2-7 | TRBV6-5 | . | CASSPSGGLHEQYF | TGTGCCAGCAGTCCTAGCGGGGGTCTCCACGAGCAGTACTTC
. | TRBJ1-5 | TRBV4-1 | few | CASSQSQGLEPQHF | TGCGCCAGCAGCCAGTCCCAGGGGCTGGAGCCCCAGCATTTT
. | TRBJ2-2 | TRBV5-1 | . | CASRRGAGRNTGELFF | TGCGCCAGCCGCCGAGGGGCGGGACGGAACACCGGGGAGCTGTTTTTT
. | TRBJ1-5 | TRBV19 | . | CASTPGAMPQHF | TGTGCCAGTACCCCAGGGGCGATGCCCCAGCATTTT
TRBD2 | TRBJ2-3 | TRBV28 | . | CASSQAGGLTDTQYF | TGTGCCAGCAGTCAGGCGGGGGGGCTGACAGATACGCAGTATTTT
. | TRBJ1-1 | TRBV5-6 | . | CASSLTTSNTEAFF | TGTGCCAGCAGCCTTACAACGTCGAACACTGAAGCTTTCTTT
. | TRBJ1-5 | TRBV5-8 | . | CASSRTANQPQHF | TGTGCCAGCAGCCGGACAGCCAACCAGCCCCAGCATTTT
. | TRBJ2-7 | TRBV30 | once | CALTLGGYEQYF | TGTGCTCTAACACTCGGGGGCTACGAGCAGTACTTC
. | TRBJ1-6 | TRBV6-5 | once | CASSYTGQTNSPLHF | TGTGCCAGCAGTTACACAGGACAGACCAATTCACCCCTCCACTTT
. | TRBJ1-2 | TRBV27 | . | CASSPRAPYGYTF | TGTGCCAGCAGTCCGCGGGCGCCCTATGGCTACACCTTC
. | TRBJ1-1 | TRBV5-1 | . | CASSLAPEGNTEAFF | TGCGCCAGCAGCTTGGCCCCAGAGGGGAACACTGAAGCTTTCTTT
. | TRBJ2-7 | TRBV6-6 | . | CASSYYGRVGEQYF | TGTGCCAGCAGTTACTATGGCAGGGTAGGCGAGCAGTACTTC
. | TRBJ2-1 | TRBV28 | . | CASSLQGRDEQFF | TGTGCCAGCAGTTTGCAGGGTCGCGATGAGCAGTTCTTC
TRBD1 | TRBJ2-3 | TRBV6-4 | . | CASSGQGRQYF | TGTGCCAGCAGTGGACAGGGGCGACAGTATTTT
TRBD1 | TRBJ2-3 | TRBV5-1 | . | CASSLVKTGGAPDTQYF | TGCGCCAGCAGCTTGGTAAAAACAGGGGGCGCCCCAGATACGCAGTATTTT
. | TRBJ1-5 | TRBV6-2/TRBV6-3 | . | CASSYYTGAGASNQPQHF | TGTGCCAGCAGTTACTATACAGGCGCGGGGGCTAGCAATCAGCCCCAGCATTTT
. | TRBJ1-2 | TRBV28 | . | CASRTGTPFDYGYTF | TGTGCCAGCCGCACAGGGACCCCCTTCGACTATGGCTACACCTTC
. | TRBJ2-3 | TRBV5-1 | . | CASSLVQGGHTDTQYF | TGCGCCAGCAGCTTGGTGCAGGGTGGGCACACAGATACGCAGTATTTT
TRBD1 | TRBJ1-4 | TRBV7-2 | . | CASSLTQGNNEKLFF | TGTGCCAGCAGCTTAACACAGGGGAATAATGAAAAACTGTTTTTT
TRBD1 | TRBJ1-5 | TRBV7-2 | few | CASSTDRGQPQHF | TGTGCCAGCAGCACAGACAGGGGACAGCCCCAGCATTTT
. | TRBJ2-3 | TRBV5-6 | . | CASSFRMLRGTDTQYF | TGTGCCAGCAGCTTTCGGATGCTCAGGGGCACAGATACGCAGTATTTT
. | TRBJ1-1 | TRBV11-2 | . | CASSGIRGGRTEAFF | TGTGCCAGCAGCGGAATTAGGGGAGGTAGGACTGAAGCTTTCTTT
. | TRBJ1-6 | TRBV7-3 | few | CASGTRVGVSYNSPLHF | TGTGCCAGCGGGACAAGAGTGGGAGTCTCCTATAATTCACCCCTCCACTTT
. | TRBJ2-1 | TRBV29-1 | . | CSGGGPNEQFF | TGCAGCGGTGGAGGGCCCAATGAGCAGTTCTTC
TRBD1 | TRBJ2-1 | TRBV28 | once | CASRGDRGGNEQFF | TGTGCCAGCAGAGGAGACAGGGGCGGGAATGAGCAGTTCTTC
. | TRBJ1-5 | TRBV7-6 | few | CASSARGGQPQHF | TGTGCCAGCAGCGCCCGGGGGGGACAGCCCCAGCATTTT
. | TRBJ1-4 | TRBV5-5 | . | CASSLQNEKLFF | TGTGCCAGCAGCTTACAGAATGAAAAACTGTTTTTT
. | TRBJ1-2 | TRBV12-3/TRBV12-4 | . | CASIGGLNYGYTF | TGTGCCAGCATTGGGGGGTTGAACTATGGCTACACCTTC
. | TRBJ1-6 | TRBV6-5 | few | CASSYQGYNSPLHF | TGTGCCAGCAGTTACCAGGGTTATAATTCACCCCTCCACTTT
. | TRBJ1-1 | TRBV5-1 | . | CASSLVAGVRNTEAFF | TGCGCCAGCAGCTTGGTGGCAGGGGTACGGAACACTGAAGCTTTCTTT
TRBD1 | TRBJ1-2 | TRBV11-2 | . | CASSPRRGRGGYTF | TGTGCCAGCAGCCCGAGAAGGGGGCGAGGTGGCTACACCTTC